This T cell receptor (beta chain) is drawn from a study of blood T cell repertoires in COVID-19. As for the study in general: Samples representing acute and convalescent COVID-19 were sourced from the United States, Italy and Spain. Sample material is recorded as cDNA or gDNA derived from T cells, B-cell-depleted T cells, or PBMCs.

This CDR3 comprises 14 residues. Trimming pared 3 bases from V and 2 bases from J, leaving 11 bases between. CDR1 and CDR2 (germline): SGHRS, YFSETQ. Per the study methods: Nucleated cell counts were estimated from reference gene primer amplification. The repertoire was sequenced with immunoSEQ multiplex PCR; TCRdb's copy has only in-frame clones and lacks some. The V and J calls and clone size are taken from that table; D and trimming were inferred from the DNA. The sample lists 95,000 to 100,000 clones, approximately 88% occurring once. This clone was counted a few times. This chain joins TRBV5-1 and TRBJ1-1; perhaps TRBD1 as D (6 bases). Source material: peripheral blood. The sequence derives from a woman in her sixties or seventies with acute or convalescent COVID-19. The CDR3 nucleotides read TGCGCCAGCAGCTCGTACAGGGTTAACACTGAAGCTTTCTTT. It encodes CASSSYRVNTEAFF.